This entry lists 10 T cell receptor beta chains sequenced from one sample in a study of blood T cell repertoires in COVID-19. The repertoire was sequenced with immunoSEQ multiplex PCR; TCRdb's copy has only in-frame clones and lacks some. The data show approximately 190,000 clones, 65% to 85% seen once. The sequenced sample consisted of PBMCs or T cells enriched from blood (not recorded which). These TCRs come from a woman younger than 45 who had been exposed to COVID-19.

This rearrangement joins TRBV21-1 to TRBJ2-7; the table's D call TRBD2 went unverified against the DNA. TRBV21-1 is a pseudogene. There are 20 residues in the CDR3. The CDR3 loop reads CASSKSKLRQHPIFPYEQYF. The CDR3, as DNA: TGTGCCAGCAGCAAAAGCAAATTGAGGCAGCACCCTATCTTCCCCTACGAGCAGTACTTC.

V usage is TRBV4-1 and J usage is TRBJ2-7, with 8 bases matching TRBD1. Trimming removed 3 bases from V and 1 base from J; junction bases left unmatched: 11. The length of the CDR3 is 17 residues. Germline V lookup: CDR1 MGHRA, CDR2 YSYEKL. This CDR3 is CASSHPNRTGRSYEQYF. CDR3 DNA: TGCGCCAGCAGCCACCCCAACAGGACAGGGCGGTCCTACGAGCAGTACTTC.

This chain links TRBV2 with TRBJ1-6, with D uncertain. V dropped 7 bases and J dropped 5 bases, with 15 bases sitting between them. The CDR3 runs to 15 residues. The germline V gene encodes CDR1 SNHLY and CDR2 FYNNEI. This CDR3 reads CASILDSRDNSPLHF. The CDR3 nucleotides are TGTGCCAGCATATTAGACTCTCGGGATAATTCACCCCTCCACTTT.

The CDR3 sequence is CASSEPLGRPGRGQYF. CDR3 in DNA: TGTGCCAGCAGTGAACCACTGGGGCGGCCGGGTAGGGGGCAGTACTTC. V gene TRBV6-1 combines with J gene TRBJ2-7, with D maybe TRBD1 (5 bases). The CDR3 contains 16 residues. V gave up 2 bases and J gave up 9 bases, with 23 bases separating them. Per germline, CDR1 MNHNS and CDR2 SASEGT.

The chain joins TRBV11-2 to TRBJ2-3; possibly TRBD1 for D (6 bases). Trimming shortened V by 4 bases and J by 2 bases, and 22 bases separated the two germline ends. CDR1 is SGHAT, CDR2 FQNNGV, per germline. The CDR3 runs to 18 residues. In DNA form, the CDR3 reads TGTGCCAGCAGCTGGGACCCAGGGGACACCCACCCCACAGATACGCAGTATTTT. Its protein product is CASSWDPGDTHPTDTQYF.

The rearrangement uses TRBV29-1 and TRBJ2-5, with TRBD2 identical over 8 bases. Trimming at V came to 7 bases and at J to 3 bases, leaving 10 bases not matched to a gene. The CDR3 has 14 residues. Germline V gene lookup returns CDR1 SQVTM and CDR2 ANQGSEA. The DNA for the CDR3 is TGCAGCGCATACTCTAGCGGGTCCAAAGAGACCCAGTACTTC. This encodes CSAYSSGSKETQYF.

The chain has TRBV7-9 and TRBJ1-4; D possibly corresponds to TRBD1 (5 bases). Germline assignment: CDR1 SEHNR and CDR2 FQNEAQ (reference sequence). Trimming pared 5 bases from V and 8 bases from J, leaving 9 bases between. CDR3 length: 12 amino acids. Here the CDR3 DNA reads TGTGCCAGCAGCCCGGGGGACGAAAAACTGTTTTTT. Amino acid sequence: CASSPGDEKLFF.

This chain links TRBV27 with TRBJ1-5; D is undetermined. The germline gives CDR1 MNHEY, CDR2 SMNVEV (reference sequence). Trimming removed 3 bases at V and 1 base at J, with 13 bases between. The CDR3 covers 16 residues. The CDR3 spells CASSFLPVASNQPQHF. For the CDR3, the DNA is TGTGCCAGCAGTTTCCTCCCGGTTGCAAGCAATCAGCCCCAGCATTTT.

The V and J genes are TRBV4-1 and TRBJ2-7, with D hard to call. This CDR3 has 13 amino acids. The germline CDR1 and CDR2 sequences are MGHRA and YSYEKL. V shed 1 base and J shed 10 bases, with 14 bases lying between them. CDR3 coding DNA: TGCGCCAGCAGCCAAGTTTTGGCAGGCCCCCAGTACTTC. It translates to CASSQVLAGPQYF.

The chain links TRBV7-2 to TRBJ1-1; D may be TRBD1 (6 bases). The CDR3 spans 12 residues. V shed 6 bases and J shed 7 bases, with 12 bases lying between them. Germline loops: CDR1 SGHTA, CDR2 FQGNSA. CDR3 coding DNA: TGTGCCAGCAGGCAAGGGGGGGTTGAAGCTTTCTTT. Its protein is CASRQGGVEAFF.